This TCR beta chain was sequenced during a study of shared clonotypes between healthy human individuals (dated by TCRdb to 2020 to 2022). For the study in its entirety: A few men and two women, aged 18 to 49 years, made up the cohort. For each donor, CD4 naive and CD4 memory were each given three plates, CD8 naive was given two plates, and CD8 memory was given one plate. Blood TCR repertoires of five healthy adults were deeply sequenced to estimate repertoire size and the extent of clonotype sharing between individuals. To increase sequencing depth and limit assay-specific biases, TCR repertoire library preparation and sequencing were carried out by different laboratories using diverse techniques. Each donor's leukapheresis produced roughly between roughly 0.9 and 8.9 billion PBMCs. What the work shows at the level of the full study, not this receptor alone: Estimated clonotype richness was generally larger for naive than for memory subsets. The genetic and exposure-history diversity represented was limited by the small number of donors. Rarefaction of sorted-subset datasets indicated incomplete sequencing despite the large sequencing depth. Sampling was limited to blood, and TCR repertoires in tissue likely differ from TCR repertoires in blood. Pairwise subsampling led to the expectation that sequencing depth would affect the degree of clonotype sharing among donors. Across a few donors, roughly 5.1% of naive CD4, approximately 3.5% of naive CD8, approximately 2.5% of memory CD4, and 0.4% of memory CD8 clonotypes were shared. Clonotypes shared by all four sorted-subset donors showed higher generation probabilities than non-shared clonotypes.

Only one count was recorded for this clone. No cognate antigen has been identified for it. The input lacks base qualities; no much larger clone sits a single base away. Healthy HIV-negative adults with no recently reported acute infections or vaccinations were included as donors. Every donor was a Caucasian adult living in Nashville, Tennessee, USA. CD4+ T cells were enriched by magnetic negative selection; naive cells were then positively selected on CD45RA, and the negative fraction formed the memory subset. Blood was obtained by leukapheresis, after which PBMCs were separated by Ficoll-Histopaque density gradient centrifugation and cryopreserved in liquid nitrogen vapor phase. Analytical flow cytometry was used to check the purity and quantity of each magnetically sorted T cell population. Each sorted fraction had its genomic DNA isolated and then quantified by UV absorbance on a Nanodrop 2000c.

Using the deep immunoSEQ assay, multiplex PCR amplified TCR CDR3 regions from genomic DNA. Extracted genomic DNA from each cell subset was spread evenly across all wells of several immunoSEQ 96-well plates, with each plate serving as a replicate. For sorted subsets, roughly 200 ng genomic DNA, equal to some 28,000 T cell genomes, was loaded into each replicate PCR. The purified libraries were quantified using a Qubit 3.0 fluorometer, sized with a Bioanalyzer 2100, and then quantified again using the KAPA Library Quantification kit. Every immunoSEQ 96-well plate was sequenced on a dedicated single-read 150-cycle Illumina NextSeq 550 flow cell. In the original analysis: The immunoSEQ output contained only junctional sequences without quality scores, so filtering could not match that applied to full-length reads. To assign V/J genes and CDR3, sequences were annotated using PyIR, a Python wrapper for IgBLAST v1.9, with IMGT germline references. Reads with weak V/J assignments (E-value above 1e-6), missing CDR3, stop codons, out-of-frame junctions, or ambiguous translated residues were removed. V3J clonotypes were defined as sequences sharing an identical inferred V gene, J gene, and CDR3 amino acid sequence. The percentage overlap between two repertoires was calculated by dividing the number of shared unique clonotypes by the size of the smaller repertoire. Repertoire richness was assessed with RTK rarefaction, the Chao1 estimator, and Recon v2.1 estimates of unobserved clonotypes. Generation probabilities were computed with OLGA for all TCRbeta clonotypes obtained by the gDNA method from four donors. The immuneACCESS repertoire file appears here via TCRdb, limited to in-frame rearrangements. These files lack a portion of the clones; in checked studies, under half of the deficit traces to unresolved V genes, and the cause of the others is not known. V and J calls and clone size come straight from that table; D and trimming were deduced from the DNA. The sample includes approximately 700,000 clones, with 60% to 75% observed a single time. The top ten hold more than 1.5% of the sample.

The CDR3 has 17 amino acids, counting the end cysteine and phenylalanine. The sequence is cut down to CDR3 DNA, 51 bases in frame from base 1. V trim: 0 bases; J trim: 4 bases; unmatched bases: 8. CDR1 and CDR2 are drawn from the germline V gene: MGHRA, YSYEKL. The sample taken for sequencing was memory CD4+ T cells sorted from blood. What the cell subset or site label conveys for this sample: CD45RA-negative fraction. The receptor comes from a woman aged 30 to 39 in good health. In this chain, TRBV4-1 is recombined with TRBJ1-2; 10 bases in between match TRBD1. The DNA is TGCGCCAGCAGCCAAGATCGAGGACAGGGGGTTGGCTATGGCTACACCTTC. This gives the protein CASSQDRGQGVGYGYTF.